This T cell receptor beta chain is from a study of read filtering for tumor transcriptome and immune sequencing. From 400 to 450 ng of RNA, a library with molecular barcoded alpha/delta and beta/gamma adaptors was made. MiXCR, run by TCRdb on the reads, gives a single entry per CDR3 protein. Among about 38,000 distinct CDR3 sequences listed, around 13% were seen once. This clonotype occurred many times. Its target is unknown. Study findings and constraints: Without single-read clonotypes, shared clonotype proportions correlated more between IR-seq and RNA-seq.

The CDR3 contains 16 residues. V trimming: 4 bases; J trimming: 5 bases; junction bases outside the gene matches: 3. Germline V gene data show CDR1 as KGHSH and CDR2 as LQKENI. This clonotype was obtained from a donor at least 40 years old with multiple myeloma. The chain combines TRBV18 with TRBJ2-2; TRBD2 matches at 14 bases. Sequencing was performed on a population of CD138-negative cells sorted from bone marrow. The CDR3 region is CASSHGTSGRTGELFF. DNA of the CDR3: TGTGCCAGCTCACACGGGACTAGCGGGAGAACCGGGGAGCTGTTTTTT.